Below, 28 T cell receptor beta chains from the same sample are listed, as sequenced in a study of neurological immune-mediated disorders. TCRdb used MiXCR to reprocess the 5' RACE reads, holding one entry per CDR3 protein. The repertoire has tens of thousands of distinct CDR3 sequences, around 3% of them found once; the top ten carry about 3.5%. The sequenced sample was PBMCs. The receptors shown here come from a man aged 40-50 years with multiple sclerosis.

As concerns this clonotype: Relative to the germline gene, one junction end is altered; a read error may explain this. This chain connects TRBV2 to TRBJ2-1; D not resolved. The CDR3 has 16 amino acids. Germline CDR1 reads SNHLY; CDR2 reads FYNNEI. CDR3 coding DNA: TGTGCCAGCAGTGAATTGCAGCCGAGCTCCAACAATGAGCAGTTCTTC. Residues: CASSELQPSSNNEQFF.

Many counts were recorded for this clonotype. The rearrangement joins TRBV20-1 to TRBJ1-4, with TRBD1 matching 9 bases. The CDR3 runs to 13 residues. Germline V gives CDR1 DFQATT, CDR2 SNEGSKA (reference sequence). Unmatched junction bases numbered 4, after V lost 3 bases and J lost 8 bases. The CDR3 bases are TGCAGTGCTAGCCGGGACAGGGAGGAAAAACTGTTTTTT. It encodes CSASRDREEKLFF.

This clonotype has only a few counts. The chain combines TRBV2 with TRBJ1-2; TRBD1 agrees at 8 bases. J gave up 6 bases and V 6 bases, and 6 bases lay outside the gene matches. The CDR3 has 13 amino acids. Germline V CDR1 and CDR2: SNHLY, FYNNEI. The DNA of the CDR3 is TGTGCCAGCAGGGCTCGGACAGGGAATGGCTACACCTTC. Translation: CASRARTGNGYTF.

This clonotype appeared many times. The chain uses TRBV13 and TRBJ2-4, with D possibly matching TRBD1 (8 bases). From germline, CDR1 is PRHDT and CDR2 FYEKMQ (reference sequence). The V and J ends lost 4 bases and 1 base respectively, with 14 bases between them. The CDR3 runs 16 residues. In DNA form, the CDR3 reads TGTGCCAGCAGCTCACCACAGGGGGGGGCCAAAAACATTCAGTACTTC. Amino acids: CASSSPQGGAKNIQYF.

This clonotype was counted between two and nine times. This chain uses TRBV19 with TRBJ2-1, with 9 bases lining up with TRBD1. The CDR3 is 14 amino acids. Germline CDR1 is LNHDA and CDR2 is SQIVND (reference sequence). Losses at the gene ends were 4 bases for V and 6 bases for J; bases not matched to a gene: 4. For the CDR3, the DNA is TGTGCCAGTAGTACCGGGACAGGGCCCAATGAGCAGTTCTTC. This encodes CASSTGTGPNEQFF.

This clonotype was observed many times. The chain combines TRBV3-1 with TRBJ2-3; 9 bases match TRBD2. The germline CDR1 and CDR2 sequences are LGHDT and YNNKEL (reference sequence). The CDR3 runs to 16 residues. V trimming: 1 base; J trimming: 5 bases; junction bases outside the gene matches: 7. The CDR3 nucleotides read TGTGCCAGCAGCCAAGCCGTAGCGGGAGTAGGAGATACGCAGTATTTT. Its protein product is CASSQAVAGVGDTQYF.

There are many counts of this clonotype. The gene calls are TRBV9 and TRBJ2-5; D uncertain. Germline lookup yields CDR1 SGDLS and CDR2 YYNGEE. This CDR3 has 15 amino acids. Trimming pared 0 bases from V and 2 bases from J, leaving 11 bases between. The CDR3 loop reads CASSVGAGEQETQYF. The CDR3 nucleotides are TGTGCCAGCAGCGTAGGGGCAGGAGAGCAAGAGACCCAGTACTTC.

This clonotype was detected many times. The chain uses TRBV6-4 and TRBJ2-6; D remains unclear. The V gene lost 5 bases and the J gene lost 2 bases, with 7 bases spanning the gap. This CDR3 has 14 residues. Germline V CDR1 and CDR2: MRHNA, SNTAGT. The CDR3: CASSRLPGANVLTF. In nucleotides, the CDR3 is TGTGCCAGCAGTAGGCTCCCTGGGGCCAACGTCCTGACTTTC.

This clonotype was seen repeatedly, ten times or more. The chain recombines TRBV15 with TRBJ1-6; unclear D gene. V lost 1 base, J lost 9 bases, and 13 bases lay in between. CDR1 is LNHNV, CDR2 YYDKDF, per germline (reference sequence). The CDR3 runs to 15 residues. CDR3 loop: CATSRAGDPGSPLHF. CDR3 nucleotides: TGTGCCACCAGCAGAGCCGGGGATCCTGGTTCACCCCTCCACTTT.

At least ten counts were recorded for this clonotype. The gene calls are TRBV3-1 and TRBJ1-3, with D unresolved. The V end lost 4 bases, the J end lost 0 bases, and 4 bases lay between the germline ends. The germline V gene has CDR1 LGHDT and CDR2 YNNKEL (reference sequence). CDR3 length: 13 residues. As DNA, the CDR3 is TGTGCCAGCAGCCGACACTCTGGAAACACCATATATTTT. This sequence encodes CASSRHSGNTIYF.

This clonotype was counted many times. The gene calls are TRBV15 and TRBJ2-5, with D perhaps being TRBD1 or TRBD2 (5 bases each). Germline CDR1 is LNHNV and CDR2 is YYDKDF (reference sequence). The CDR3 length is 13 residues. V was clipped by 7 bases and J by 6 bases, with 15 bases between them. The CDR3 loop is CATTWGREQTQYF. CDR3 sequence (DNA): TGTGCCACCACGTGGGGACGAGAGCAGACCCAGTACTTC.

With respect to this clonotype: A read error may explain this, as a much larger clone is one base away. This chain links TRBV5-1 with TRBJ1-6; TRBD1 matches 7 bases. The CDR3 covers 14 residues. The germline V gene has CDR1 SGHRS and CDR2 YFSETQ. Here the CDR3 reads CASSLGQGDSHLHF. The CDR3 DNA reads TGCGCCAGCAGCTTGGGCCAGGGGGATTCACACCTCCACTTT.

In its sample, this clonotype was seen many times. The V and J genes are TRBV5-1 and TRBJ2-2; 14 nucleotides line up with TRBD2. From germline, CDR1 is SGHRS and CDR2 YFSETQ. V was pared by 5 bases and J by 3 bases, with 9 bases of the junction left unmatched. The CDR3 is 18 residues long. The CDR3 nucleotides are TGCGCCAGCAGAATGGGGACTAGCGGGAGTATCGACACCGGGGAGCTGTTTTTT. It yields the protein CASRMGTSGSIDTGELFF.

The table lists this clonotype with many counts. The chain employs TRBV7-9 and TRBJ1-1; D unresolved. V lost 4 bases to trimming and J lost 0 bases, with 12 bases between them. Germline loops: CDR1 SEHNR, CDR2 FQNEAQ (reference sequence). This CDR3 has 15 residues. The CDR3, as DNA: TGTGCCAGCAGCTCCCCCTCCCAGATGAACACTGAAGCTTTCTTT. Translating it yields CASSSPSQMNTEAFF.

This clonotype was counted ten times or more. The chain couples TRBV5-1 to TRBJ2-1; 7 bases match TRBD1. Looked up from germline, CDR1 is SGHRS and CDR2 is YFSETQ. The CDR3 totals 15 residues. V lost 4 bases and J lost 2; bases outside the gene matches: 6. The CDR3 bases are TGCGCCAGCAGCCCTCGACAGGGTACCTACAATGAGCAGTTCTTC. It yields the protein CASSPRQGTYNEQFF.

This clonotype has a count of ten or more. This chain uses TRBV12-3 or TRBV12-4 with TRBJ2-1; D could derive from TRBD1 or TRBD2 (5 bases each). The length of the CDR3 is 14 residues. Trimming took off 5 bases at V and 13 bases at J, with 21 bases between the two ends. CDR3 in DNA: TGTGCCAGCAGTAGATCCGGGACGGAACGTCGACAGTTCTTC. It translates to CASSRSGTERRQFF.

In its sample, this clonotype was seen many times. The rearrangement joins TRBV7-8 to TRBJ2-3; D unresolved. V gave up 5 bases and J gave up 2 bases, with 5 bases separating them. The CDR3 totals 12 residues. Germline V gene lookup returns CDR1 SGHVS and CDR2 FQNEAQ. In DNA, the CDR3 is TGTGCCAGCAGCCCATTCACAGATACGCAGTATTTT. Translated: CASSPFTDTQYF. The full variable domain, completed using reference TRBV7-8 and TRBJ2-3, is GAGVSQSPRYKVAKRGQDVALRCDPISGHVSLFWYQQALGQGPEFLTYFQNEAQLDKSGLPSDRFFAERPEGSVSTLKIQRTQQEDSAVYLCASSPFTDTQYFGPGTRLTVL.

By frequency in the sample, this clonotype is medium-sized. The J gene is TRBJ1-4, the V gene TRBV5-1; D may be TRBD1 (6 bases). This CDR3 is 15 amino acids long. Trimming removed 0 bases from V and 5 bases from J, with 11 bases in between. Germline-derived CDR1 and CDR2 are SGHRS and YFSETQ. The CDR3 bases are TGCGCCAGCAGCTTGGAAGGGACAAACAATGAAAAACTGTTTTTT. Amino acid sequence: CASSLEGTNNEKLFF.

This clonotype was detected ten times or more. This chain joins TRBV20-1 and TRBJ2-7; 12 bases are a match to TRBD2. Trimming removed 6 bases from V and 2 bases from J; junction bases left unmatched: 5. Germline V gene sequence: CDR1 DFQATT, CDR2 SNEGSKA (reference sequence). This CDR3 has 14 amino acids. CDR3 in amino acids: CSADGLAGTYEQYF. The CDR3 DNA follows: TGCAGTGCCGATGGACTAGCGGGGACCTACGAGCAGTACTTC.

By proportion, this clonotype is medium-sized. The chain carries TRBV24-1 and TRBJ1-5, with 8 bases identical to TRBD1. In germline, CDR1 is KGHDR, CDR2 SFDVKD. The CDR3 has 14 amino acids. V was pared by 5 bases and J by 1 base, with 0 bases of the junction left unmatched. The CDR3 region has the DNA TGTGCCACCAGTGGGACAGGGAGCAATCAGCCCCAGCATTTT. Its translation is CATSGTGSNQPQHF.

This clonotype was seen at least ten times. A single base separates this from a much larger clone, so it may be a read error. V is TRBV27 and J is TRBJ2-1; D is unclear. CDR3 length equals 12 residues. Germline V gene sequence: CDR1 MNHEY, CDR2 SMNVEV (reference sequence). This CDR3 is CDSSRLNNEQFF. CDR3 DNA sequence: TGTGACAGCAGTAGGCTGAACAATGAGCAGTTCTTC.

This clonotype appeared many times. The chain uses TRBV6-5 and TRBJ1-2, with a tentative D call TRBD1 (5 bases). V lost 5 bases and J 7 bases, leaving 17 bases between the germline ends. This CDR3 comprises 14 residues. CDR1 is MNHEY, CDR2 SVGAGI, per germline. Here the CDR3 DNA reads TGTGCCAGCAGTCCCCAGGGAGGCAGTGGTGGCTACACCTTC. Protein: CASSPQGGSGGYTF.

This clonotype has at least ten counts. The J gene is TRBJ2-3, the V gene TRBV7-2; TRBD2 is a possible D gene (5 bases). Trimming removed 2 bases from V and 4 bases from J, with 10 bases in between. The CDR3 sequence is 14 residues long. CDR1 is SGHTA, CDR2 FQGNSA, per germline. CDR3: CASSLRGSADTQYF. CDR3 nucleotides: TGTGCCAGCAGCTTACGTGGGAGTGCAGATACGCAGTATTTT.

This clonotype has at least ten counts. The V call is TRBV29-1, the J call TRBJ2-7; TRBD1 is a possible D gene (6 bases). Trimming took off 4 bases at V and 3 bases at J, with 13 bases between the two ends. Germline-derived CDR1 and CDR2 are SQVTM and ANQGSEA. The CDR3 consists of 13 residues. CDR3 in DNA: TGCAGCGTTGGCCGGGACATTAACTACGAGCAGTACTTC. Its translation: CSVGRDINYEQYF.

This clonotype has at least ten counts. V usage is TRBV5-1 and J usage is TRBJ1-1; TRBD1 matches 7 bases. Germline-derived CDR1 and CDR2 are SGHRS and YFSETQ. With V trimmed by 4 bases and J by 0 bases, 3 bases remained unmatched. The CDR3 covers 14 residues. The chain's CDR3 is CASSPDRMNTEAFF. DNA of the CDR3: TGCGCCAGCAGCCCGGACAGGATGAACACTGAAGCTTTCTTT.

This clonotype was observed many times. DNA of the CDR3: TGCGCCAGCAGCCCCCTCGGGGTAACCTACAATGAGCAGTTCTTC. Protein: CASSPLGVTYNEQFF. The chain uses TRBV5-1 and TRBJ2-1; possibly TRBD2 for D (5 bases). Germline-derived CDR1 and CDR2 are SGHRS and YFSETQ. Trimming cost V 4 bases and J 2 bases, with 13 bases left between them. CDR3 size: 15 residues.

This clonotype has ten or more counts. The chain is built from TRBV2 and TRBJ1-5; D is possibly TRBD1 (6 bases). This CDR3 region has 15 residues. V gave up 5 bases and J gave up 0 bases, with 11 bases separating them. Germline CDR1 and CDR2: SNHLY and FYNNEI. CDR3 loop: CASSLQGNSNQPQHF. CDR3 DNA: TGTGCCAGCAGTCTACAGGGAAATAGCAATCAGCCCCAGCATTTT.

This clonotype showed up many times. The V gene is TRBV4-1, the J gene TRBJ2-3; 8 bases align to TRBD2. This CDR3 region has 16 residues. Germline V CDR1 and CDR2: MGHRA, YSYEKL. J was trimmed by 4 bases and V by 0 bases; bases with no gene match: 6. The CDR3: CASSQDGGGPADTQYF. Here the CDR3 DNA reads TGCGCCAGCAGCCAAGATGGCGGGGGGCCCGCAGATACGCAGTATTTT.